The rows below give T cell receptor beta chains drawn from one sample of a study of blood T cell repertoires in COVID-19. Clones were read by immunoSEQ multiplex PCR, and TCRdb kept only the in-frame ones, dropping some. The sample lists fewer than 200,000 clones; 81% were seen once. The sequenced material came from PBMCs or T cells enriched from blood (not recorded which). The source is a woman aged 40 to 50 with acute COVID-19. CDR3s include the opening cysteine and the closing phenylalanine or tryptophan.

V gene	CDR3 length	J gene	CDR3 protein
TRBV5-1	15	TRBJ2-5	CASSLARSNYETQYF
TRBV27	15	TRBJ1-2	CASSFSGGARYGYTF
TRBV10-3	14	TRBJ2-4	CAISEPPGLGIQYF
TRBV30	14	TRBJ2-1	CAWSYGTTYNEQFF
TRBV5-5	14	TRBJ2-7	CASSFGQGAGEQYF
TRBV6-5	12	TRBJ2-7	CACGASSYEQYF
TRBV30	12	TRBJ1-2	CAWTPGVYGYTF
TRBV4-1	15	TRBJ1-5	CASSQDSRSNQPQHF
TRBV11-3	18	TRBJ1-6	CASSLEGLVQEENSPLHF
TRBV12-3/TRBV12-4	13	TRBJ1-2	CASSLYKQGGYTF
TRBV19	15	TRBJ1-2	CASTFPGRSHYGYTF
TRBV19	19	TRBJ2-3	CASSTGLAATRASTDTQYF
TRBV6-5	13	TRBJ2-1	CASSKTRDNEQFF
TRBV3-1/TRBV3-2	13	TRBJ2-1	CASRQGPLDEQFF
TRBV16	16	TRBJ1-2	CASSHISATLNYGYTF
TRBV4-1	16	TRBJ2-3	CASSQGAGGGTDTQYF
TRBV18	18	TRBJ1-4	CASSPAVAGPSTNEKLFF
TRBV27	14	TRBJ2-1	CASSSLLADNEQFF
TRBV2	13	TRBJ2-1	CASSLGRERSPFF
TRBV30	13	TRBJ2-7	CASSGTGPREQYF
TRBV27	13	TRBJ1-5	CASSFQRGQPQHF
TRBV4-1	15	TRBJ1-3	CASSPGQGASYTIYF
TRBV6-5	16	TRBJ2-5	CASSSPQTSRQETQYF
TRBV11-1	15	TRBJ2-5	CASTLGGGGRETQYF
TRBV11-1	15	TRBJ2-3	CASSFGRHLTDTQYF
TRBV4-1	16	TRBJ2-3	CASSQDWRQSTDTQYF
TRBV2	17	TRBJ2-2	CASSEGGQGVWTGELFF
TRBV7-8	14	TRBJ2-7	CASRPGTSGYEQYF
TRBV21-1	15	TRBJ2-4	CASSKRGGAKNIQYF
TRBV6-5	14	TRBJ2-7	CASSYVAESYEQYF
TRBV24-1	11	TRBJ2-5	CATSVEETQYF
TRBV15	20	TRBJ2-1	CATTNNRGVGVSGNYNEQFF
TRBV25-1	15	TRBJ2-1	CASRPGGLAGGEQFF
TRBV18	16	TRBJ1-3	CASSQNTQGSGNTIYF
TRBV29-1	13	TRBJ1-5	CSVGQGADQPQHF
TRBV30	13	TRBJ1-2	CAWSEQPNYGYTF
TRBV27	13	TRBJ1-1	CASRRGQVTEAFF
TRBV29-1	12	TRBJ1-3	CSVVTAGNTIYF
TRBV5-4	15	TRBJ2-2	CASSSPGQGVGELFF
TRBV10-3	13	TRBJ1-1	CAISLQGYAEAFF